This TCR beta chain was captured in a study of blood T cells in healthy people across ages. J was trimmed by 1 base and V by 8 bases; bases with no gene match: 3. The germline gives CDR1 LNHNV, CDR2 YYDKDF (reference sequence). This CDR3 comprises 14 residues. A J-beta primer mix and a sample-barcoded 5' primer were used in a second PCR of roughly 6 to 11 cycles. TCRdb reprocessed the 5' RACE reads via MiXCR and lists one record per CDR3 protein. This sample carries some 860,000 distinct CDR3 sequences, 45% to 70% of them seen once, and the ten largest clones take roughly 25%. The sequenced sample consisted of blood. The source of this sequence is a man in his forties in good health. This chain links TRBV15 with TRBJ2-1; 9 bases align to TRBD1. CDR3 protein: CATSGTGSYNEQFF. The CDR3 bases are TGTGCCACCTCAGGGACAGGGTCCTACAATGAGCAGTTCTTC.